These 31 T cell receptor beta chains came from one sample sequenced in a study of blood T cell repertoires in COVID-19. Only in-frame clones appear in the TCRdb table, and some are missing; sequencing was by immunoSEQ multiplex PCR. This sample has 110,000 or so clones; approximately 80% occur once, and the top ten carry 9.5% to 13%. Sequenced material: peripheral blood. The receptors derive from a human donor in a cohort sampled during active COVID-19.

The chain is built from TRBV5-4 and TRBJ2-2; D is perhaps TRBD1 (5 bases). With 4 bases removed from V and 7 bases from J, the gap between germline ends came to 11 bases. The germline V gene encodes CDR1 SGHNT and CDR2 YYREEE (reference sequence). The CDR3 runs 13 residues. CDR3 residues: CASSGARDGELFF. In DNA form, the CDR3 reads TGTGCCAGCAGCGGAGCCAGGGACGGGGAGCTGTTTTTT. Full variable domain (outside the CDR3, taken from reference TRBV5-4 and TRBJ2-2): ETGVTQSPTHLIKTRGQQVTLRCSSQSGHNTVSWYQQALGQGPQFIFQYYREEENGRGNFPPRFSGLQFPNYSSELNVNALELDDSALYLCASSGARDGELFFGEGSRLTVL.

This sequence joins TRBV5-4 and TRBJ2-2; 8 nucleotides line up with TRBD2. Germline V CDR1 and CDR2: SGHNT, YYREEE (reference sequence). V lost 2 bases, J lost 7 bases, and 10 bases stayed unmatched. CDR3 length equals 16 residues. The CDR3 DNA follows: TGTGCCAGCAGCTTATCCGGGACTAGTCGTGTCGGGGAGCTGTTTTTT. It is translated as CASSLSGTSRVGELFF.

The chain combines TRBV6-6 with TRBJ2-5; a possible D gene is TRBD2 (6 bases). The V end was cut by 7 bases, the J end by 2 bases, with 14 bases between. The CDR3 loop spans 14 amino acids. Germline values: CDR1 MNHNY, CDR2 SVGAGI (reference sequence). CDR3 sequence (DNA): TGTGCCAGCATGCGGCAGGGAGGACAAGAGACCCAGTACTTC. Residues: CASMRQGGQETQYF.

This clone was observed a few times. The V gene is TRBV5-6, the J gene TRBJ2-7; 7 bases align to TRBD1. V trimming: 0 bases; J trimming: 2 bases; junction bases outside the gene matches: 11. The CDR3 has 17 amino acids. Germline V CDR1 and CDR2: SGHDT, YYEEEE. Here the CDR3 reads CASSLEAGGTEAYEQYF. The CDR3 DNA follows: TGTGCCAGCAGCTTGGAGGCAGGGGGAACGGAAGCCTACGAGCAGTACTTC.

This clone was seen only a few times. The chain recombines TRBV4-2 with TRBJ2-3, with D possibly matching TRBD2 (6 bases). Germline CDR1 and CDR2: LGHNA and YNFKEQ. V lost 3 bases, J lost 1 base, and 11 bases lay in between. CDR3 size: 15 residues. CDR3 coding DNA: TGTGCCAGCAGCCAGGTCGCTAGCGGCACAGATACGCAGTATTTT. Translating it yields CASSQVASGTDTQYF.

The rearrangement joins TRBV10-2 to TRBJ2-7, with TRBD2 as a possible D gene (6 bases). CDR3 length: 13 residues. The V gene lost 10 bases and the J gene lost 7 bases, with 20 bases spanning the gap. Per germline, CDR1 WSHSY and CDR2 SAAADI. CDR3 in DNA: TGCGCCACGACCGGGACCTACGCGGGGGAGCAGTACTTC. Its translation: CATTGTYAGEQYF.

The chain recombines TRBV6-1 with TRBJ2-1; the match to TRBD2 covers 12 bases. V was pared by 4 bases and J by 4 bases, with 17 bases of the junction left unmatched. The CDR3 runs 20 residues. Germline CDR1 and CDR2: MNHNS and SASEGT. CDR3 sequence: CASSGAWGARTSGVYNEQFF. The CDR3 DNA reads as TGTGCCAGCAGTGGGGCGTGGGGGGCTCGGACTAGCGGGGTTTACAATGAGCAGTTCTTC.

This clone came up a few times. CDR3 amino acids: CASSSGGAANTGELFF. Here the CDR3 DNA reads TGTGCCAGCAGCTCTGGGGGGGCCGCGAACACCGGGGAGCTGTTTTTT. The rearrangement uses TRBV7-9 and TRBJ2-2, with D perhaps matching TRBD2 (7 bases). V was cut by 4 bases and J by 0 bases, with 12 bases left in between. The CDR3 totals 16 residues. Germline V gene data show CDR1 as SEHNR and CDR2 as FQNEAQ (reference sequence).

This clone was detected a few times. This chain joins TRBV7-9 and TRBJ1-2; D gene ambiguous. Germline CDR1 reads SEHNR; CDR2 reads FQNEAQ (reference sequence). The CDR3 has 13 residues. V was shortened by 1 base and J by 3 bases, with 6 bases between the two germline ends. The CDR3 protein is CASSLETDYGYTF. The DNA of the CDR3 is TGTGCCAGCAGCTTAGAAACAGACTATGGCTACACCTTC.

The chain employs TRBV9 and TRBJ1-2; possibly TRBD1 for D (6 bases). The V gene's germline CDR1 is SGDLS and CDR2 YYNGEE. Trimming removed 0 bases from V and 4 bases from J, with 16 bases in between. There are 16 residues in the CDR3. The DNA for the CDR3 is TGTGCCAGCAGCGTAGAAGGGGGACCACACTCCTATGGCTACACCTTC. This gives the protein CASSVEGGPHSYGYTF.

The chain carries TRBV5-1 and TRBJ2-1; TRBD2 agrees at 9 bases. The CDR3 sequence is 15 residues long. CDR1 and CDR2 (germline): SGHRS, YFSETQ. J lost 2 bases, V lost 3 bases, and 3 bases had no gene match. Here the CDR3 DNA reads TGCGCCAGCAGCTCCAGACTAGCGGCCTACAATGAGCAGTTCTTC. Encoded protein: CASSSRLAAYNEQFF.

CDR3: CASSSISGFQETQYF. The CDR3 DNA sequence: TGCGCCAGCAGCAGTATCAGCGGGTTCCAAGAGACCCAGTACTTC. The genes are TRBV5-1 and TRBJ2-5; D is possibly TRBD2 (6 bases). This CDR3 has 15 amino acids. Germline assignment: CDR1 SGHRS and CDR2 YFSETQ. Between the trimmed V and J ends, which lost 4 bases and 1 base, there was a span of 14 bases.

J is TRBJ2-7 and V is TRBV7-2; tentative D call: TRBD2 (6 bases). The germline V gene has CDR1 SGHTA and CDR2 FQGNSA. With 1 base removed from V and 4 bases from J, the gap between germline ends came to 14 bases. This CDR3 region has 15 residues. The DNA for the CDR3 is TGTGCCAGCAGCTTAGAGGCTAGAGGGAGGTACGAGCAGTACTTC. It encodes CASSLEARGRYEQYF.

The V gene is TRBV6-1, the J gene TRBJ2-2; 9 nucleotides align to TRBD1. Germline CDR1 and CDR2: MNHNS and SASEGT. There are 17 residues in the CDR3. The ends lost 2 bases at V and 2 bases at J; junction bases unmatched: 6. The CDR3 protein is CASSEHGTGLNTGELFF. CDR3 bases: TGTGCCAGCAGTGAACACGGGACAGGGCTTAACACCGGGGAGCTGTTTTTT.

The V and J genes are TRBV7-2 and TRBJ2-2; 7 positions match TRBD1. Germline CDR1 is SGHTA and CDR2 is FQGNSA. There are 14 residues in the CDR3. The V gene end was trimmed by 4 bases and the J gene end by 8 bases; junction bases not matched to a gene: 7. CDR3 loop: CASSSRGPEGELFF. The CDR3 DNA reads TGTGCCAGCAGCTCAAGGGGGCCTGAGGGGGAGCTGTTTTTT.

This chain connects TRBV27 to TRBJ1-3; D is uncertain. The CDR3 totals 15 residues. Trimming pared 2 bases from V and 0 bases from J, leaving 8 bases between. Germline V lookup: CDR1 MNHEY, CDR2 SMNVEV (reference sequence). In DNA form, the CDR3 reads TGTGCCAGCAGTTTAATTCCCCACTCTGGAAACACCATATATTTT. It translates to CASSLIPHSGNTIYF.

This CDR3 reads CASSVDREQPQHF. The CDR3 DNA reads TGTGCCAGCAGCGTCGACAGGGAACAGCCCCAGCATTTT. V and J are TRBV7-2 and TRBJ1-5, with 7 bases matching TRBD1. This CDR3 is 13 amino acids long. J gave up 7 bases and V 5 bases, and 5 bases lay outside the gene matches. Germline V gene data show CDR1 as SGHTA and CDR2 as FQGNSA.

The CDR3: CASSSVGRGGTDTQYF. Here the CDR3 DNA reads TGTGCCAGTAGTTCAGTCGGGCGGGGGGGCACAGATACGCAGTATTTT. This chain links TRBV19 with TRBJ2-3; 8 bases are a match to TRBD2. J lost 1 base, V lost 5 bases, and 8 bases had no gene match. The germline gives CDR1 LNHDA, CDR2 SQIVND (reference sequence). The CDR3 sequence is 16 residues long.

This chain links TRBV3-1 (or the pseudogene TRBV3-2) with TRBJ2-3; TRBD2 aligns across 9 bases. Germline CDR1 and CDR2: LGHDT and YNNKEL (reference sequence). V was clipped by 4 bases and J by 2 bases; unmatched bases: 16. The length of the CDR3 is 19 residues. In DNA, the CDR3 is TGTGCCAGCAGCCCTTCATGGTGGCGGGGGGGACACTACACAGATACGCAGTATTTT. This gives the protein CASSPSWWRGGHYTDTQYF.

This rearrangement joins TRBV19 to TRBJ2-1, with 9 bases fitting TRBD2. The length of the CDR3 is 16 residues. V lost 0 bases and J lost 5; bases outside the gene matches: 5. Germline values: CDR1 LNHDA, CDR2 SQIVND (reference sequence). CDR3 in amino acids: CASSIDSGTSHNEQFF. The DNA for the CDR3 is TGTGCCAGTAGTATAGATTCGGGGACTAGCCACAATGAGCAGTTCTTC.

The chain employs TRBV29-1 and TRBJ2-1; 10 bases agree with TRBD2. Per germline, CDR1 SQVTM and CDR2 ANQGSEA. After removal of 6 bases from V and 7 bases from J, the junction contained 6 bases not matched to a gene. This CDR3 contains 13 residues. Here the CDR3 reads CSVQRGGMNEQFF. DNA of the CDR3: TGCAGCGTACAGCGGGGGGGCATGAATGAGCAGTTCTTC.

This sequence joins TRBV6-5 and TRBJ1-2; TRBD1 agrees at 7 bases. CDR1 is MNHEY and CDR2 is SVGAGI in the germline V gene. The CDR3 is 15 residues long. Trimming at V came to 6 bases and at J to 3 bases, leaving 10 bases not matched to a gene. CDR3 sequence (DNA): TGTGCCAGCAGATGGCTTGGAGGGGGCCACTATGGCTACACCTTC. It encodes CASRWLGGGHYGYTF.

The chain combines TRBV6-2 or TRBV6-3 with TRBJ1-2; tentatively, D is TRBD1 (6 bases). Per the germline V gene, CDR1 is MNHEY and CDR2 is SVGEGT. Trimming removed 4 bases at V and 6 bases at J, with 9 bases between. This CDR3 comprises 12 residues. CDR3 DNA: TGTGCCAGCAGTTCCTACAGGGATGGCTACACCTTC. It translates to CASSSYRDGYTF.

This chain links TRBV5-5 with TRBJ2-3; 10 bases line up with TRBD1. V was pared by 4 bases and J by 0 bases, with 5 bases of the junction left unmatched. Germline V gene data show CDR1 as SGHKS and CDR2 as YYEKEE (reference sequence). The CDR3 is 16 residues long. The CDR3 sequence: CASSGRQGASTDTQYF. Here the CDR3 DNA reads TGTGCCAGCAGCGGCCGACAGGGGGCTAGCACAGATACGCAGTATTTT.

In this sample, this clone is large. The rearrangement links TRBV6-1 to TRBJ1-5; 7 bases align to TRBD1. In germline, CDR1 is MNHNS, CDR2 SASEGT. Losses at the gene ends were 3 bases for V and 5 bases for J; bases not matched to a gene: 4. The CDR3 has 14 amino acids. CDR3 in amino acids: CASSDLDRDQPQHF. For the CDR3, the DNA is TGTGCCAGCAGTGACCTAGACAGGGATCAGCCCCAGCATTTT.

This chain joins TRBV7-2 and TRBJ2-3; D not certain. The CDR3 is 13 residues long. V lost 8 bases and J 0 bases, leaving 9 bases between the germline ends. Germline V gene sequence: CDR1 SGHTA, CDR2 FQGNSA. The CDR3 region is CASATTSTDTQYF. The CDR3 DNA reads TGTGCCAGCGCGACAACTAGCACAGATACGCAGTATTTT.

Concerning this clone: A read error may produce the germline difference seen at one junction end. This chain connects TRBV2 to TRBJ2-2, with 11 bases lining up with TRBD1. The CDR3 length is 13 residues. Germline V gene sequence: CDR1 SNHLY, CDR2 FYNNEI. Here the CDR3 reads CAGRGTGGGELFF. The DNA for the CDR3 is TGTGCCGGCAGAGGGACAGGGGGCGGGGAGCTGTTTTTT.

This rearrangement joins TRBV27 to TRBJ2-1, with a weak D call TRBD1 (5 bases). The CDR3 runs 14 residues. V gave up 7 bases and J gave up 8 bases, with 18 bases separating them. Germline V CDR1 and CDR2: MNHEY, SMNVEV (reference sequence). In DNA, the CDR3 is TGTGCCAGCAATCCACTGGGTCAGGGCGATGAGCAGTTCTTC. Amino acid sequence: CASNPLGQGDEQFF.

This clone was seen just once. The chain carries TRBV27 and TRBJ1-1; D may be TRBD1 (5 bases). V was shortened by 4 bases and J by 1 base, with 13 bases between the two germline ends. The CDR3 runs 15 residues. Germline lookup yields CDR1 MNHEY and CDR2 SMNVEV (reference sequence). The CDR3 loop is CASSSRGLRNTEAFF. DNA of the CDR3: TGTGCCAGCAGTTCCCGGGGACTGAGGAACACTGAAGCTTTCTTT.

This clone was seen just once. The CDR3: CASSLASRGTNEKLFF. For the CDR3, the DNA is TGCGCCAGCAGCTTGGCCTCCAGGGGAACTAATGAAAAACTGTTTTTT. The chain combines TRBV5-1 with TRBJ1-4; D might be TRBD1 (6 bases). There are 16 residues in the CDR3. V dropped 0 bases and J dropped 1 base, with 10 bases sitting between them. CDR1 is SGHRS, CDR2 YFSETQ, per germline. Drawing the rest from reference TRBV5-1 and TRBJ1-4, the complete variable domain is KAGVTQTPRYLIKTRGQQVTLSCSPISGHRSVSWYQQTPGQGLQFLFEYFSETQRNKGNFPGRFSGRQFSNSRSEMNVSTLELGDSALYLCASSLASRGTNEKLFFGSGTQLSVL.

The rearrangement uses TRBV19 and TRBJ2-7; possible D gene TRBD1, 6 bases. The V end lost 3 bases, the J end lost 2 bases, and 14 bases lay between the germline ends. CDR1 LNHDA and CDR2 SQIVND come from the germline V gene (reference sequence). The CDR3 is 15 residues long. CDR3 sequence reads: CASSMTGNLPYEQYF. Here the CDR3 DNA reads TGTGCCAGTAGTATGACAGGCAACCTCCCCTACGAGCAGTACTTC.